This T cell receptor beta chain was identified during a study of cytomegalovirus exposure and HLA in healthy donors. The PCR was carried out with 60 Vbeta primers and 13 Jbeta primers. Profiled with immunoSEQ multiplex PCR; TCRdb holds only in-frame clones, not every one. Altogether 150,000 to 200,000 clones are present, 65% to 85% being singletons, with the ten largest covering 4.5%. CDR3 length: 16 residues. The V gene's germline CDR1 is SGHTA and CDR2 FQGNSA. Trimming at V came to 10 bases and at J to 3 bases, leaving 12 bases not matched to a gene. Material for sequencing was PBMCs. J is TRBJ2-3 and V is TRBV7-2; 11 bases are a match to TRBD2. The receptor was derived from a woman in her fifties or sixties in good health and CMV-seropositive. CDR3 sequence reads: CATSIAGGPGTDTQYF. The CDR3 DNA is TGTGCCACCTCTATAGCGGGAGGGCCGGGAACAGATACGCAGTATTTT.